The clone carrying this T cell receptor (beta chain) was seen once. Antigen: not known. The data belong to a study of T cell responses to AZD1222 COVID-19 vaccine. As for the study in general: Second doses that came at about 4 or about 12 weeks were put together.

The table came from immunoSEQ multiplex PCR; TCRdb's copy has only in-frame clones and leaves some out. The sample yields under 150,000 clones, approximately 90% seen once. Study-level points and caveats: There were vaccine-associated CD4 TCRs across spike, dominant at 160-218 and 743-854. Spike-specific TCR breadth rose after two AZD1222 doses, and depth rose as well. Clonal diversity was possibly underestimated, and the donors were mostly white British, with more females.

The TCR comes from an adult in good health. This material consisted of peripheral blood, taken on day 0 of AZD1222 vaccination.

CDR3 coding DNA: TGTGCCAGCAGCCCTTTGGGGGTGGGGGGGCAGAGCTACGAGCAGTACTTC. This translates into CASSPLGVGGQSYEQYF. The J gene is TRBJ2-7, the V gene TRBV11-2, with D perhaps matching TRBD2 (7 bases). V shed 5 bases and J shed 3 bases, with 23 bases lying between them. This CDR3 is 17 amino acids long. CDR1 and CDR2 (germline): SGHAT, FQNNGV.